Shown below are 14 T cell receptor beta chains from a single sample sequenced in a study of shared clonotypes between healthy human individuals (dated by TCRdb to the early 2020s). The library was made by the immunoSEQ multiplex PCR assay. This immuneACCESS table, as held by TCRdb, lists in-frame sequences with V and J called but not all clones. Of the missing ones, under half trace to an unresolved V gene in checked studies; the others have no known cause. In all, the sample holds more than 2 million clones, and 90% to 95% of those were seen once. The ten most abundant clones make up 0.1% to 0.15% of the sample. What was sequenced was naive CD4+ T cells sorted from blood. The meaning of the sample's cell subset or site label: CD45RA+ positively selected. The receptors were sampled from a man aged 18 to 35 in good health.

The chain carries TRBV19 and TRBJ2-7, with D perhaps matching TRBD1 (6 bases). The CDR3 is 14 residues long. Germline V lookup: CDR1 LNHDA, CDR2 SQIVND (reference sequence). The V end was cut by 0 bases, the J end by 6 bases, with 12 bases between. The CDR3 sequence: CASSIDGRQAEQYF. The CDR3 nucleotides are TGTGCCAGTAGTATAGATGGAAGACAGGCCGAGCAGTACTTC.

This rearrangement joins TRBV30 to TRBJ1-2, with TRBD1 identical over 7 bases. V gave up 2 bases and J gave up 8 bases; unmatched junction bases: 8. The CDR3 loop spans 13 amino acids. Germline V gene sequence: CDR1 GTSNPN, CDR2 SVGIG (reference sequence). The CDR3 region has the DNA TGTGCCTGGAGTTTTGCAGGGGGTCAAGGCTACACCTTC. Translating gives CAWSFAGGQGYTF. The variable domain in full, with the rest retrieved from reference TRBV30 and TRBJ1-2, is SQTIHQWPATLVQPVGSPLSLECTVEGTSNPNLYWYRQAAGRGLQLLFYSVGIGQISSEVPQNLSASRPQDRQFILSSKKLLLSDSGFYLCAWSFAGGQGYTFGSGTRLTVV.

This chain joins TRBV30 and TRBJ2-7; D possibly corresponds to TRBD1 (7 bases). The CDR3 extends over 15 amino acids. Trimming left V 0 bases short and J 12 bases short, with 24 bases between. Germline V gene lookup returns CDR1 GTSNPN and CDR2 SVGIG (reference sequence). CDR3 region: CAWSVFGTNRGAGYF. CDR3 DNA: TGTGCCTGGAGTGTTTTTGGGACGAACAGGGGAGCGGGGTACTTC. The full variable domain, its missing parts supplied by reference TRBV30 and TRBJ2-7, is SQTIHQWPATLVQPVGSPLSLECTVEGTSNPNLYWYRQAAGRGLQLLFYSVGIGQISSEVPQNLSASRPQDRQFILSSKKLLLSDSGFYLCAWSVFGTNRGAGYFGPGTRLTVT.

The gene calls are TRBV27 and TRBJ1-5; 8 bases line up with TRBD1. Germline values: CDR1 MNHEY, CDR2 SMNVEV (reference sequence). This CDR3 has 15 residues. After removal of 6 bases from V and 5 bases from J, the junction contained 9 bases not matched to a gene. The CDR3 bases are TGTGCCAGCAGCCCCCGGACAGGGTTAGATCAGCCCCAGCATTTT. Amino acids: CASSPRTGLDQPQHF.

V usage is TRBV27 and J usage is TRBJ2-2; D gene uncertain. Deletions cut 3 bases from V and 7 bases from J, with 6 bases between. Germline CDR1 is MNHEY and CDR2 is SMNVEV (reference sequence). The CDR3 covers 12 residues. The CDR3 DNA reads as TGTGCCAGCAGTTTTTTGGACGGGGAGCTGTTTTTT. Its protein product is CASSFLDGELFF.

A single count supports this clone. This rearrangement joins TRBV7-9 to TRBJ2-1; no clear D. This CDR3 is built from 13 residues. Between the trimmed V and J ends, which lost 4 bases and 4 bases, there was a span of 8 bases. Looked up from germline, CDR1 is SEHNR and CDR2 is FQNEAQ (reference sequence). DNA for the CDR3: TGTGCCAGCAGCTCTTGGGGATACAATGAGCAGTTCTTC. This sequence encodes CASSSWGYNEQFF.

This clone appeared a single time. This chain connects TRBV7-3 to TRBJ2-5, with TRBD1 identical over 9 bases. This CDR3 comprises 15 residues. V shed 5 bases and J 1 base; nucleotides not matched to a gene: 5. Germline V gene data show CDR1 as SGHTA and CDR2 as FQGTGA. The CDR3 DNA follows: TGTGCCAGCAGCCGAGGACAGGGGCCCCAAGAGACCCAGTACTTC. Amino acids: CASSRGQGPQETQYF.

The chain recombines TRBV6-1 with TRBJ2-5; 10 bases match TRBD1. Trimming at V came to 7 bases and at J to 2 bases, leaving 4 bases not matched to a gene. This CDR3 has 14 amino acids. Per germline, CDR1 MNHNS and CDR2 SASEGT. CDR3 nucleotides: TGTGCCAGCATACGGGACAGGGGTCAAGAGACCCAGTACTTC. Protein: CASIRDRGQETQYF.

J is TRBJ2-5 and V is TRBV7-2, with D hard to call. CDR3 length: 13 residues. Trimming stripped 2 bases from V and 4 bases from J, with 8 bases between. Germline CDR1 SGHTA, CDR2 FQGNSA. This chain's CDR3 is CASSLRSGETQYF. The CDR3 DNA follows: TGTGCCAGCAGCTTAAGATCTGGAGAGACCCAGTACTTC.

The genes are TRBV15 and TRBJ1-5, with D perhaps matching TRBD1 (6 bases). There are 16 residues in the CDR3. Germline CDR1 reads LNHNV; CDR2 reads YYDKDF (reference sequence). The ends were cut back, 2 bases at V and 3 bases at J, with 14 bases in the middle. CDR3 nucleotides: TGTGCCACCAGCAGAAATTCAGGGGAGAACAATCAGCCCCAGCATTTT. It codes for CATSRNSGENNQPQHF.

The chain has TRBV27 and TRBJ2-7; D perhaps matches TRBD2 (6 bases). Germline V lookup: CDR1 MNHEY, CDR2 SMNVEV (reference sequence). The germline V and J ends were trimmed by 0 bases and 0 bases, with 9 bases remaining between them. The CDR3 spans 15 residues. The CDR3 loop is CASSLSGTASYEQYF. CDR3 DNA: TGTGCCAGCAGTTTATCTGGGACTGCCTCCTACGAGCAGTACTTC.

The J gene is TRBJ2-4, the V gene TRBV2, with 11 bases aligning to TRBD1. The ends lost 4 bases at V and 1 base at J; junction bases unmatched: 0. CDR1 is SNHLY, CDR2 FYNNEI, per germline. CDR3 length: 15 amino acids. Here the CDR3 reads CASSGDRGAKNIQYF. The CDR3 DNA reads TGTGCCAGCAGTGGGGACAGGGGGGCCAAAAACATTCAGTACTTC. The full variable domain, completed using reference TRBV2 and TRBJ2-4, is EPEVTQTPSHQVTQMGQEVILRCVPISNHLYFYWYRQILGQKVEFLVSFYNNEISEKSEIFDDQFSVERPDGSNFTLKIRSTKLEDSAMYFCASSGDRGAKNIQYFGAGTRLSVL.

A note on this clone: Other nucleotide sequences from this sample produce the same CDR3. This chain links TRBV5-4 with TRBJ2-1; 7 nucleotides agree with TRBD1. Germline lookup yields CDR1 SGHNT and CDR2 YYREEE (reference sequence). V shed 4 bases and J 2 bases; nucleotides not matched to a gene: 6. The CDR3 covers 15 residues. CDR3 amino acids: CASSAVGGAYNEQFF. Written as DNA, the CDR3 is TGTGCCAGCAGCGCGGTAGGGGGCGCCTACAATGAGCAGTTCTTC.

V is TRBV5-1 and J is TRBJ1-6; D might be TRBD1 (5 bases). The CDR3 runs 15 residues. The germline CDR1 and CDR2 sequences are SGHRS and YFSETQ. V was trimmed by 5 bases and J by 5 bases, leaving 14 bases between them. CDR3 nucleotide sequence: TGCGCCAGCAGGCCGGACACGATTAATAATTCACCCCTCCACTTT. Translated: CASRPDTINNSPLHF.